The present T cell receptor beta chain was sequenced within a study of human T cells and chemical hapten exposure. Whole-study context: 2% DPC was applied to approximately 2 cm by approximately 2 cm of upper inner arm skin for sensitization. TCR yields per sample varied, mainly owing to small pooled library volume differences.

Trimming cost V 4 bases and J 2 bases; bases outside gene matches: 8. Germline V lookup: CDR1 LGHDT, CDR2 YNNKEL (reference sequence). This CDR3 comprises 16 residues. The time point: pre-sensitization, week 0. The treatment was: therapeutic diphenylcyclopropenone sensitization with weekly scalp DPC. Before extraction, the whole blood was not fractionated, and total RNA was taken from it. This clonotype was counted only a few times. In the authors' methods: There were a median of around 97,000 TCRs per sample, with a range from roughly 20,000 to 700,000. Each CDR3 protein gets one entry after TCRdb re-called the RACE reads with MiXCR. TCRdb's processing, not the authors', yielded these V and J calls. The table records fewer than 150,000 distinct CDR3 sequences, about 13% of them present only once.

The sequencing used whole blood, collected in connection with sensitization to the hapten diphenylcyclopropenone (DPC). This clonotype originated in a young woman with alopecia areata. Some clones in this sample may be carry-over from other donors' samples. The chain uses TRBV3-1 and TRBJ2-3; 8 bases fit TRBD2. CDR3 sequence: CASSRLEAGATDTQYF. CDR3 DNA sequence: TGTGCCAGCAGCCGACTCGAAGCGGGGGCCACAGATACGCAGTATTTT.